The 21 T cell receptor beta chains listed next were all sequenced from one sample in a study of T cells after yellow fever vaccination. TCRdb re-called the 5' RACE reads through MiXCR, storing one row per CDR3 protein. The sample has hundreds of thousands of distinct CDR3 sequences; around 17% are singletons. The sequencing here drew on PBMCs, taken 5 days after the first yellow fever vaccination. These receptors were taken from a man younger than 35 who received the YFV17D yellow fever vaccine.

In its sample, this clonotype was seen many times. This sequence joins TRBV29-1 and TRBJ2-3; D is tentatively TRBD1 or TRBD2 (6 bases each). V lost 1 base, J lost 1 base, and 15 bases lay in between. The CDR3 runs 16 residues. Germline V gives CDR1 SQVTM, CDR2 ANQGSEA. Here the CDR3 DNA reads TGCAGCGTTGAAGCGGGGGCAGGAACCCGCACAGATACGCAGTATTTT. This translates into CSVEAGAGTRTDTQYF.

The rearrangement links TRBV11-2 to TRBJ2-3; D possibly uses TRBD1 or TRBD2 (5 bases each). The CDR3 has 15 residues. V lost 8 bases, J lost 4 bases, and 19 bases lay in between. The germline gives CDR1 SGHAT, CDR2 FQNNGV. In DNA form, the CDR3 reads TGTGCCAGCTCCTGGGAGAACAGGTGGGCAGATACGCAGTATTTT. Translation gives CASSWENRWADTQYF.

A few counts support this clonotype. V gene TRBV9 combines with J gene TRBJ1-6; maybe TRBD1 (5 bases). Germline assignment: CDR1 SGDLS and CDR2 YYNGEE. V was shortened by 3 bases and J by 13 bases, with 14 bases between the two germline ends. The CDR3 length is 13 residues. CDR3 bases: TGTGCCAGCAGCGGGGGACCGGCTGAGCCCCTCCACTTT. It codes for CASSGGPAEPLHF. The whole variable domain, remainder taken from reference TRBV9 and TRBJ1-6, is DSGVTQTPKHLITATGQRVTLRCSPRSGDLSVYWYQQSLDQGLQFLIQYYNGEERAKGNILERFSAQQFPDLHSELNLSSLELGDSALYFCASSGGPAEPLHFGNGTRLTVT.

This clonotype was seen a single time. The chain is built from TRBV12-3 or TRBV12-4 and TRBJ2-5, with 9 bases fitting TRBD2. The V and J ends lost 0 bases and 3 bases, in that order; junction bases with no gene match: 8. The CDR3 is 17 amino acids. The CDR3: CASSLAGGGVFKETQYF. CDR3 in DNA: TGTGCCAGCAGTTTAGCTGGCGGGGGGGTGTTTAAAGAGACCCAGTACTTC.

This clonotype was observed many times. The gene calls are TRBV7-9 and TRBJ1-3; TRBD1 might be the D (6 bases). The V gene lost 3 bases and the J gene lost 2 bases, with 8 bases spanning the gap. In germline, CDR1 is SEHNR, CDR2 FQNEAQ (reference sequence). This CDR3 region has 14 residues. The CDR3 DNA is TGTGCCAGCAGCTTCACAGGGACTGGAAACACCATATATTTT. This codes for CASSFTGTGNTIYF.

This clonotype was observed a few times. The chain has TRBV10-3 and TRBJ2-5; D gene unclear. Germline lookup yields CDR1 ENHRY and CDR2 SYGVKD. Trimming cost V 2 bases and J 5 bases, with 9 bases left between them. This CDR3 spans 13 amino acids. The CDR3, as DNA: TGTGCCATCAGTGAGGGCCGCCGGGAGACCCAGTACTTC. It encodes CAISEGRRETQYF.

This clonotype occurred a few times. The chain recombines TRBV7-9 with TRBJ2-5; 7 positions match TRBD1. V was clipped by 0 bases and J by 5 bases; unmatched bases: 6. Germline lookup yields CDR1 SEHNR and CDR2 FQNEAQ (reference sequence). The CDR3 spans 15 residues. The CDR3 region has the DNA TGTGCCAGCAGCTTAGCGGTTACCAGGGGGGAGACCCAGTACTTC. Its protein product is CASSLAVTRGETQYF.

This chain links TRBV7-6 with TRBJ2-7; D perhaps matches TRBD1 (5 bases). This CDR3 comprises 14 residues. Germline CDR1 reads SGHVS; CDR2 reads FNYEAQ. With 2 bases removed from V and 5 bases from J, the gap between germline ends came to 13 bases. In nucleotides, the CDR3 is TGTGCCAGCAGCTTATGGCAGGGAATCGACGAGCAGTACTTC. Its translation is CASSLWQGIDEQYF.

This chain uses TRBV4-3 with TRBJ2-2; D remains unclear. There are 14 residues in the CDR3. CDR1 is LGHNA, CDR2 YSLEER, per germline. V shed 2 bases and J shed 5 bases, with 9 bases lying between them. This chain's CDR3 is CASSQTHRTGELFF. The CDR3 DNA reads as TGCGCCAGCAGCCAAACCCATAGGACCGGGGAGCTGTTTTTT.

There are a few counts of this clonotype. The chain has TRBV7-8 and TRBJ2-1, with a weak D call TRBD1 (6 bases). CDR1 is SGHVS, CDR2 FQNEAQ, per germline. This CDR3 region has 14 residues. With 7 bases removed from V and 8 bases from J, the gap between germline ends came to 18 bases. CDR3 protein: CASTYTRGSDEQFF. CDR3 sequence (DNA): TGTGCCAGCACCTATACCAGGGGAAGCGATGAGCAGTTCTTC. Looking up the rest from reference TRBV7-8 and TRBJ2-1 gives the full variable domain: GAGVSQSPRYKVAKRGQDVALRCDPISGHVSLFWYQQALGQGPEFLTYFQNEAQLDKSGLPSDRFFAERPEGSVSTLKIQRTQQEDSAVYLCASTYTRGSDEQFFGPGTRLTVL.

This clonotype was counted between two and nine times. The chain employs TRBV11-2 and TRBJ1-3; D is unresolved. There are 13 residues in the CDR3. V was cut by 6 bases and J by 4 bases, with 10 bases left in between. Germline V lookup: CDR1 SGHAT, CDR2 FQNNGV. DNA for the CDR3: TGTGCCAGCAGTACCGGTGAGGGAAACACCATATATTTT. This gives the protein CASSTGEGNTIYF.

The genes are TRBV12-3 or TRBV12-4 and TRBJ1-5; D is possibly TRBD1 (5 bases). CDR3 size: 13 residues. V was clipped by 3 bases and J by 3 bases, with 6 bases between them. The CDR3 DNA reads TGTGCCAGCAGTTTCAGGGACAATCAGCCCCAGCATTTT. Translated, it gives CASSFRDNQPQHF.

The chain is built from TRBV5-1 and TRBJ2-5; TRBD1 matches at 9 bases. The germline gives CDR1 SGHRS, CDR2 YFSETQ. V gave up 6 bases and J gave up 5 bases; unmatched junction bases: 11. The CDR3 runs 15 residues. The DNA for the CDR3 is TGCGCCAGCAACTCATGGAACAGGGGGCCGGAGACCCAGTACTTC. This encodes CASNSWNRGPETQYF.

The CDR3 coding sequence is TGTGCTAGTGGTTTGGGACAGGGTTTCGCCGGGGAGCTGTTTTTT. This codes for CASGLGQGFAGELFF. This chain connects TRBV12-5 to TRBJ2-2, with TRBD1 identical over 7 bases. The length of the CDR3 is 15 residues. The V gene end was trimmed by 1 base and the J gene end by 6 bases; junction bases not matched to a gene: 5. Germline V gene sequence: CDR1 LGHNT, CDR2 FRNRAP.

This clonotype was detected many times. V usage is TRBV5-1 and J usage is TRBJ2-1, with TRBD2 matching 7 bases. Looked up from germline, CDR1 is SGHRS and CDR2 is YFSETQ. Trimming took 4 bases from V and 5 from J; bases not matched to a gene: 3. The CDR3 is made up of 13 amino acids. The CDR3 reads CASSGRVNNEQFF. In nucleotides, the CDR3 is TGCGCCAGCAGCGGGAGGGTGAACAATGAGCAGTTCTTC.

This clonotype was seen a few times. The J gene is TRBJ2-5, the V gene TRBV7-2; the D gene is possibly TRBD2 (5 bases). CDR3 size: 14 residues. Trimming took off 2 bases at V and 2 bases at J, with 9 bases between the two ends. Germline loops: CDR1 SGHTA, CDR2 FQGNSA. CDR3 protein: CASSLTRWQETQYF. CDR3 in DNA: TGTGCCAGCAGCTTAACTAGATGGCAAGAGACCCAGTACTTC.

In this sample, this clonotype turned up many times. This sequence joins TRBV7-2 and TRBJ1-1, with 9 nucleotides matching TRBD1. The V gene's germline CDR1 is SGHTA and CDR2 FQGNSA. There are 12 residues in the CDR3. J lost 8 bases, V lost 8 bases, and 6 bases had no gene match. DNA for the CDR3: TGTGCCAGCGGCCGGGACAGGGAGGAAGCTTTCTTT. The encoded protein is CASGRDREEAFF.

The chain uses TRBV20-1 and TRBJ2-3, with TRBD2 as a possible D gene (7 bases). Trimming took off 5 bases at V and 5 bases at J, with 11 bases between the two ends. Germline values: CDR1 DFQATT, CDR2 SNEGSKA (reference sequence). This CDR3 contains 12 residues. The DNA of the CDR3 is TGCAGTGCTGGAGGGGGGGTAGATACGCAGTATTTT. Residues: CSAGGGVDTQYF.

There are a few counts of this clonotype. The chain has TRBV7-9 and TRBJ2-3; D unclear. Looked up from germline, CDR1 is SEHNR and CDR2 is FQNEAQ (reference sequence). This CDR3 comprises 9 residues. V lost 5 bases, J lost 14 bases, and 8 bases lay in between. The CDR3 nucleotides read TGTGCCAGCAGCCCCAAGGGGTATTTT. Protein product: CASSPKGYF.

Only a few counts were recorded for this clonotype. The rearrangement joins TRBV18 to TRBJ2-3; no clear D gene. V was shortened by 2 bases and J by 5 bases, with 11 bases between the two germline ends. The CDR3 extends over 14 amino acids. Germline V lookup: CDR1 KGHSH, CDR2 LQKENI. CDR3 region: CASSPTAPRDTQYF. The CDR3 DNA reads as TGTGCCAGCTCACCAACCGCCCCAAGAGATACGCAGTATTTT.

This clonotype was observed once. V gene TRBV6-1 combines with J gene TRBJ1-2, with D perhaps TRBD1 (5 bases). CDR3 length equals 14 residues. V lost 10 bases and J 1 base, leaving 16 bases between the germline ends. Germline V lookup: CDR1 MNHNS, CDR2 SASEGT. CDR3: CATYAGHRNYGYTF. CDR3 sequence (DNA): TGTGCCACCTATGCGGGGCATCGTAACTATGGCTACACCTTC.